Sequencing of this TCR beta chain was carried out in a study of T-cell reconstitution after alpha-beta-depleted transplantation in children. Study conclusions and caveats: Several hundred expanded graft clones reportedly supplied alpha-beta T cells about two months after transplant.

The authors prepared the TCRbeta library with unique molecular identifiers. Using its own MiXCR run on the PCR reads, TCRdb lists one record per CDR3 protein. Here the sample spans 490,000 or so distinct CDR3 sequences, more than 9% being singletons. This CDR3 spans 17 amino acids. V shed 7 bases and J 1 base; nucleotides not matched to a gene: 10. CDR1 and CDR2 from the germline V gene are LNHDA and SQIVND (reference sequence). This clonotype was picked up a small number of times. The target antigen is unknown. This clonotype was sampled from a child aged 2-15 years with inherited bone marrow failure, due to receive a stem cell transplant. This chain joins TRBV19 and TRBJ1-5; 10 nucleotides match TRBD1. The sample was PBMCs, taken before TCRalphabeta/CD19-depleted stem cell transplant. This CDR3 is CASNILDRGLSNQPQHF. Written as DNA, the CDR3 is TGTGCCAGTAATATTTTGGACAGGGGGTTGAGCAATCAGCCCCAGCATTTT.